This entry concerns a single T cell receptor beta chain. What it recognizes is unknown. Sequencing used immunoSEQ v3. Data came from immunoSEQ multiplex PCR; TCRdb stores just in-frame clones and leaves some out. The data contain approximately 50,000 clones, 70% to 90% of them seen just once; the ten biggest clones take up roughly 3%. This specimen belongs to a study of TIL therapy for anti-PD-1-resistant metastatic lung cancer. About the study: Progressing patients received lymphodepletion, expanded TIL infusion and IL-2.

Regarding time point: pre-treatment sample, taken before nivolumab and TIL therapy. Trimming pared 0 bases from V and 0 bases from J, leaving 11 bases between. The CDR3 loop spans 16 amino acids. From germline, CDR1 is SGHRS and CDR2 YFSETQ. Whole-study findings and limits: Infused TIL clonotypes partially replaced the baseline blood repertoire, then decayed over months.

The clonotype comes from a person aged 25 to 80 with non-small cell lung cancer. The V gene is TRBV5-1, the J gene TRBJ2-3; a possible D gene is TRBD2 (6 bases). The specimen was blood, collected at baseline. The CDR3 nucleotides read TGCGCCAGCAGCTTGGTCGGGACTCTAAGCACAGATACGCAGTATTTT. Its protein product is CASSLVGTLSTDTQYF. The complete variable domain, with remaining parts taken from reference TRBV5-1 and TRBJ2-3, reads KAGVTQTPRYLIKTRGQQVTLSCSPISGHRSVSWYQQTPGQGLQFLFEYFSETQRNKGNFPGRFSGRQFSNSRSEMNVSTLELGDSALYLCASSLVGTLSTDTQYFGPGTRLTVL.